The present T cell receptor (beta chain) was sequenced within a study of blood T cells in healthy people across ages. A sample-barcoded 5' primer and a J-beta primer mix were used in a second PCR of roughly 6 to 11 cycles. TCRdb processed the 5' RACE reads anew with MiXCR; each CDR3 protein has one entry. The table records about 1.4 million distinct CDR3 sequences, roughly 59% of them present only once. Sequenced material: blood. The TCR originated in a man between 18 and 35 years old in good health.

CDR3 in amino acids: CASSILGTGDNEQFF. DNA of the CDR3: TGTGCCAGCAGTATCCTCGGGACAGGGGACAATGAGCAGTTCTTC. V usage is TRBV28 and J usage is TRBJ2-1; 10 nucleotides line up with TRBD1. The germline gives CDR1 MDHEN, CDR2 SYDVKM. The CDR3 runs 15 residues. With 5 bases clipped from V and 5 bases from J, the junction kept 6 bases outside the gene matches.